This TCR beta chain was documented in a study of blood T cell repertoires in COVID-19. The wider study: The United States, Italy and Spain were the sources of the acute and convalescent COVID-19 samples. T cells, B-cell-depleted T cells, or PBMCs provided the cDNA or gDNA that served as material.

Germline V CDR1 and CDR2: SEHNR, FQNEAQ (reference sequence). The CDR3 length is 14 residues. V lost 4 bases and J lost 0; bases outside the gene matches: 3. Method: immunoSEQ multiplex PCR; TCRdb's copy keeps in-frame clones and lacks some. This sample has approximately 150,000 clones, with roughly 80% found just once. The rearrangement joins TRBV7-9 to TRBJ2-7, with 7 bases that match TRBD2. The sample consisted of peripheral blood. This TCR was sampled from a man aged 50-59 years with active or convalescent COVID-19. CDR3 region: CASSSGGVSYEQYF. As DNA, the CDR3 is TGTGCCAGCAGCTCGGGGGGTGTCTCCTACGAGCAGTACTTC.